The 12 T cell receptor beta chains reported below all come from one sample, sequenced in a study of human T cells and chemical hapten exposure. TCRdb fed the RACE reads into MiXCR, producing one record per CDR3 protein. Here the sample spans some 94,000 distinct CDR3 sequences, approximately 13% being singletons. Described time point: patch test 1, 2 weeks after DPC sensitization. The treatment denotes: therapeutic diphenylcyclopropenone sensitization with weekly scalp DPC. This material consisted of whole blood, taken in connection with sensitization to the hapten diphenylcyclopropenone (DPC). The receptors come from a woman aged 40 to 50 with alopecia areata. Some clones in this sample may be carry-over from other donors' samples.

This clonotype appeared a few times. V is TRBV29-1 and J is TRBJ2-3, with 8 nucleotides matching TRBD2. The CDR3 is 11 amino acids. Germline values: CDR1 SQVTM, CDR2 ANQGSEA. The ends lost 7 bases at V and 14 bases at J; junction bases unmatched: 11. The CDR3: CSAGGGGPPYF. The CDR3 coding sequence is TGCAGCGCCGGGGGGGGCGGACCGCCGTATTTT.

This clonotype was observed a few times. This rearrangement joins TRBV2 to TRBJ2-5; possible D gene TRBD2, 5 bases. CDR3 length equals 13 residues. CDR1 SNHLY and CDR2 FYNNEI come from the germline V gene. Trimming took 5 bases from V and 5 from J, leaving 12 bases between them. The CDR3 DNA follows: TGTGCCAGCAGTTTAGGAGGTACCGAGACCCAGTACTTC. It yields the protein CASSLGGTETQYF.

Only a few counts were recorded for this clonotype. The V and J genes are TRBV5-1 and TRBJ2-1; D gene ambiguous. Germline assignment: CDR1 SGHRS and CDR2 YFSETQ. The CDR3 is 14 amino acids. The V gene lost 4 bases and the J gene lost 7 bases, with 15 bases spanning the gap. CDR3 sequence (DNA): TGCGCCAGCAGCCATGATGGGGTTGGGAATGAGCAGTTCTTC. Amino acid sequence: CASSHDGVGNEQFF.

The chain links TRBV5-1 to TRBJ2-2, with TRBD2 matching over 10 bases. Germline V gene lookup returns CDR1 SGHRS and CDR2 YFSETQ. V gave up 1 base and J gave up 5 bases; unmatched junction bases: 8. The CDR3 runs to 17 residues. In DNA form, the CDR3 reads TGCGCCAGCAGCTTGAAGCGGGAGGGCCAAGATACCGGGGAGCTGTTTTTT. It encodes CASSLKREGQDTGELFF.

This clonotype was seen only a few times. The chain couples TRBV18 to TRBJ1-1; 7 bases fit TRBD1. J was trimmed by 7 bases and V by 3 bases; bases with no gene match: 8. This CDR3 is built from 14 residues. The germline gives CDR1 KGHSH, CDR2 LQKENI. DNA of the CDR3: TGTGCCAGCTCACCGACAGGGAATCCCCGTGAAGCTTTCTTT. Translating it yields CASSPTGNPREAFF.

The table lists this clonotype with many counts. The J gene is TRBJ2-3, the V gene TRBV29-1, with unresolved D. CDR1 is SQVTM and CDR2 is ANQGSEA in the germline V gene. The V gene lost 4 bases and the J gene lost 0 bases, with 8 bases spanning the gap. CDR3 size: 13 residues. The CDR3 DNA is TGCAGCGTTGGCTCAGGTAGCACAGATACGCAGTATTTT. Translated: CSVGSGSTDTQYF.

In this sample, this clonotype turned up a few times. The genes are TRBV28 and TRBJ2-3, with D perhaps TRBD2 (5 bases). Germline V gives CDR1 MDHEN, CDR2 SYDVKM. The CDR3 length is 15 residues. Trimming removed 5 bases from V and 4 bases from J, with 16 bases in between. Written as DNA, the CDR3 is TGTGCCAGCAGTCCCGGGGAAACTAGAGCAGATACGCAGTATTTT. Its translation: CASSPGETRADTQYF.

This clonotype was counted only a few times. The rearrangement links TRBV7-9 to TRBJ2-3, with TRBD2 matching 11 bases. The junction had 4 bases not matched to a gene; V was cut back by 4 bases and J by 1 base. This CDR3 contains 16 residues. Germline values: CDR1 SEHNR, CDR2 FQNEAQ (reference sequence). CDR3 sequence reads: CASSSWTSGRTDTQYF. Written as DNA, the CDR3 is TGTGCCAGCAGCTCCTGGACTAGCGGGCGCACAGATACGCAGTATTTT.

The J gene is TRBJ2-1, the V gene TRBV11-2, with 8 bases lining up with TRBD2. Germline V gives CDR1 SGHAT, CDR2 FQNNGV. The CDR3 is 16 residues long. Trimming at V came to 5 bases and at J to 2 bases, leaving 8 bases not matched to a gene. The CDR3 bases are TGTGCCAGCAGCGGGCTGGACGGGAGGGCCTACAATGAGCAGTTCTTC. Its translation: CASSGLDGRAYNEQFF.

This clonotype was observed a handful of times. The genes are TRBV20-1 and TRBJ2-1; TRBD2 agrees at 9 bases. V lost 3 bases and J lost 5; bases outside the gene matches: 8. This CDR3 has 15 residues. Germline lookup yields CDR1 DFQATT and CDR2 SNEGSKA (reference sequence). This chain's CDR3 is CSASSLAGGDNEQFF. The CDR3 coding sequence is TGCAGTGCTAGCTCCTTGGCGGGAGGGGACAATGAGCAGTTCTTC.

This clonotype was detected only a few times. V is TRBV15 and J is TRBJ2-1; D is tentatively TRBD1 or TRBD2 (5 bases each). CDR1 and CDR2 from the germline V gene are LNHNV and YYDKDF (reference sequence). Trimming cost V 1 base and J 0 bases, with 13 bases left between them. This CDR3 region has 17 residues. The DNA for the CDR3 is TGTGCCACCAGCAGAGGGAAGGCAGGGAGCTCCTACAATGAGCAGTTCTTC. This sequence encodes CATSRGKAGSSYNEQFF.

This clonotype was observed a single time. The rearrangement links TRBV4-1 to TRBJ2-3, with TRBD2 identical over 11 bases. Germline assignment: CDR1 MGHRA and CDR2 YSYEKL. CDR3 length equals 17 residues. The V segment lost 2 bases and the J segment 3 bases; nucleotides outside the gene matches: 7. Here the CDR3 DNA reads TGCGCCAGCAGCCAAACCCGACTAGCGGGAAAGACAGATACGCAGTATTTT. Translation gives CASSQTRLAGKTDTQYF.